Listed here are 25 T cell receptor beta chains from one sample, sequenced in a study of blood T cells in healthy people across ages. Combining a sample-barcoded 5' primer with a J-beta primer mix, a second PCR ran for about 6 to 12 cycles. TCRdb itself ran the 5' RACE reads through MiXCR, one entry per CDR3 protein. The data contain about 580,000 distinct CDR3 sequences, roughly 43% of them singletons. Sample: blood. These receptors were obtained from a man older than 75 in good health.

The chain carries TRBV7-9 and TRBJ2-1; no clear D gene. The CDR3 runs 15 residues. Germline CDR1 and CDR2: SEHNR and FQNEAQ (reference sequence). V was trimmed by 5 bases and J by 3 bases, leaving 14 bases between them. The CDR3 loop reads CASSLPRTDYNEQFF. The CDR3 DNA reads TGTGCCAGCAGCCTTCCCCGTACGGACTACAATGAGCAGTTCTTC.

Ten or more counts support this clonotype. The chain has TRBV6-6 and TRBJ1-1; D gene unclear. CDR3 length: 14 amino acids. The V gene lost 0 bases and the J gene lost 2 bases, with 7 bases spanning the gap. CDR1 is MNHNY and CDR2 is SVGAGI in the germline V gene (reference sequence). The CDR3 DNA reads TGTGCCAGCAGTTACTCGGGCAGAAACACTGAAGCTTTCTTT. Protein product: CASSYSGRNTEAFF.

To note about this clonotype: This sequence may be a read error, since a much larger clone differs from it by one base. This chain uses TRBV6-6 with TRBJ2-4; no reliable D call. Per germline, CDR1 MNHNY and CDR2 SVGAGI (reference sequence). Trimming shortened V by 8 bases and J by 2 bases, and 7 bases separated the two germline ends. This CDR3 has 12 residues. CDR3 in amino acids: CASPGSKNIQYF. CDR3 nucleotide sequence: TGTGCCAGCCCAGGCTCCAAAAACATTCAGTACTTC.

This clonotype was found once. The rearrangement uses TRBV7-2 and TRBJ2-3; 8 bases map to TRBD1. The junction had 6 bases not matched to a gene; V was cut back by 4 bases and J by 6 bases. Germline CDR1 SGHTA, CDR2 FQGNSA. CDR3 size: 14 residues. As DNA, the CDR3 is TGTGCCAGCAGCTCTCGACAGGGGTACGATACGCAGTATTTT. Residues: CASSSRQGYDTQYF. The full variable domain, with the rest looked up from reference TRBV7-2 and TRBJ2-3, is GAGVSQSPSNKVTEKGKDVELRCDPISGHTALYWYRQSLGQGLEFLIYFQGNSAPDKSGLPSDRFSAERTGGSVSTLTIQRTQQEDSAVYLCASSSRQGYDTQYFGPGTRLTVL.

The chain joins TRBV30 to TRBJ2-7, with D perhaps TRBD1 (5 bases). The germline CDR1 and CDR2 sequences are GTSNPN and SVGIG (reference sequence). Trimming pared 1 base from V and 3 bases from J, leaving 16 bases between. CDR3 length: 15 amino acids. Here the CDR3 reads CAWSDTWIGDYEQYF. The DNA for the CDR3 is TGTGCCTGGAGTGATACGTGGATAGGGGACTACGAGCAGTACTTC.

CDR3: CASSNPRGHPTDTQYF. Here the CDR3 DNA reads TGTGCCAGCAGCAACCCCAGGGGGCATCCCACAGATACGCAGTATTTT. The chain carries TRBV21-1 and TRBJ2-3; the table assigns TRBD1, which was not confirmed against the DNA. TRBV21-1 is a pseudogene locus. This CDR3 spans 16 amino acids.

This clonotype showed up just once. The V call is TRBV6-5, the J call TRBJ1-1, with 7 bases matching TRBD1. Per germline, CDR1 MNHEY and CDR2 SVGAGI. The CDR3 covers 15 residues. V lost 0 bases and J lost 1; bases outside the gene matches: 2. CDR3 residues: CASSYSRTGNTEAFF. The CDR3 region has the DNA TGTGCCAGCAGTTACTCCAGGACAGGGAACACTGAAGCTTTCTTT.

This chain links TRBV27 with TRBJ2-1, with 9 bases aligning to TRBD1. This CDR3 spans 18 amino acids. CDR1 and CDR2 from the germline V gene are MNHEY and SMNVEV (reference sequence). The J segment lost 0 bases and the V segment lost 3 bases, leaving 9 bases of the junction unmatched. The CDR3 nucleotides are TGTGCCAGCAGTTTGCGAGTTACGGGACAGGGCTCCTACAATGAGCAGTTCTTC. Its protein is CASSLRVTGQGSYNEQFF.

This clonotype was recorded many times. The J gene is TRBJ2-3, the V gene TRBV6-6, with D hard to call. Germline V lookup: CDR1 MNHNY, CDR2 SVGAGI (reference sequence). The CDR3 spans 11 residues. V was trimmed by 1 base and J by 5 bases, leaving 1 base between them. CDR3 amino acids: CASSYLDTQYF. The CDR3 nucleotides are TGTGCCAGCAGTTACTTAGATACGCAGTATTTT.

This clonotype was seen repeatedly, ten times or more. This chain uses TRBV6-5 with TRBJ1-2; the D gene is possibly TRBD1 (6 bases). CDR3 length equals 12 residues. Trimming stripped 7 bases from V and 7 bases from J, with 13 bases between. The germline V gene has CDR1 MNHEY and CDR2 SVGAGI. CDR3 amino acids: CASTRGAGGYTF. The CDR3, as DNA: TGTGCCAGCACTCGGGGGGCGGGTGGCTACACCTTC.

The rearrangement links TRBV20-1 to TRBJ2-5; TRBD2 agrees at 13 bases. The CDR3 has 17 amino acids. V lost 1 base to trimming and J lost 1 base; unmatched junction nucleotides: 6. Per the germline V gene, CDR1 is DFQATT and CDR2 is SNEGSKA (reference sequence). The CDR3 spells CSARGRTSGSFQETQYF. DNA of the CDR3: TGCAGTGCTAGAGGACGGACTAGCGGGAGTTTCCAAGAGACCCAGTACTTC.

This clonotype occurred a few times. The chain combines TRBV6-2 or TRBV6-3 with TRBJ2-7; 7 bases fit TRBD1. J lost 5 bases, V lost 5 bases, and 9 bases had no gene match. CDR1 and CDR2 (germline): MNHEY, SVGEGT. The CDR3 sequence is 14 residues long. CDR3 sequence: CASSRSGTANEQYF. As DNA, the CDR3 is TGTGCCAGCAGTCGCTCCGGGACAGCGAACGAGCAGTACTTC.

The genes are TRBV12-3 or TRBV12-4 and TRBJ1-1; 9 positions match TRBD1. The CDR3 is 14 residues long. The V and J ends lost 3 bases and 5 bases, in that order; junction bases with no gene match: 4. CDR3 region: CASSLGQGKTEAFF. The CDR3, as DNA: TGTGCCAGCAGTTTGGGACAGGGTAAGACTGAAGCTTTCTTT.

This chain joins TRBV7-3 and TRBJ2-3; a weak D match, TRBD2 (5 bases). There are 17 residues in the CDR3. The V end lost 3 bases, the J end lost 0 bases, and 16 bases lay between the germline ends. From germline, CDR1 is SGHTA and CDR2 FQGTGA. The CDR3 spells CASSLGLVLASTDTQYF. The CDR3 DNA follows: TGTGCCAGCAGCTTGGGTTTAGTTCTAGCAAGCACAGATACGCAGTATTTT.

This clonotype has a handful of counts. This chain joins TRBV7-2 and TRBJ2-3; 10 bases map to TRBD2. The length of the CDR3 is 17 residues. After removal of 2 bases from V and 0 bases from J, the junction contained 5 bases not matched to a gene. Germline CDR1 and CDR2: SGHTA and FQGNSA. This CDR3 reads CASSLYSGGTSTDTQYF. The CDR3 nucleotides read TGTGCCAGCAGCTTATATAGCGGGGGGACTAGCACAGATACGCAGTATTTT.

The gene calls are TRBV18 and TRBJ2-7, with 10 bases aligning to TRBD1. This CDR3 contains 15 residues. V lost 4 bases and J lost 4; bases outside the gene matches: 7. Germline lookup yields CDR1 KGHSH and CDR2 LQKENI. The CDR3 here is CASSRERDRGYEQYF. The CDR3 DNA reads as TGTGCCAGCTCACGAGAAAGGGACAGGGGATACGAGCAGTACTTC.

The CDR3 DNA sequence: TGTGCCAGCAGCTTACAGGGGGCGAGGCAGCCCCAGCATTTT. Translating gives CASSLQGARQPQHF. The rearrangement links TRBV7-9 to TRBJ1-5, with 8 bases fitting TRBD1. V shed 2 bases and J 7 bases; nucleotides not matched to a gene: 4. Germline V CDR1 and CDR2: SEHNR, FQNEAQ (reference sequence). The CDR3 extends over 14 amino acids. Full variable domain (missing parts from reference TRBV7-9 and TRBJ1-5): DTGVSQNPRHKITKRGQNVTFRCDPISEHNRLYWYRQTLGQGPEFLTYFQNEAQLEKSRLLSDRFSAERPKGSFSTLEIQRTEQGDSAMYLCASSLQGARQPQHFGDGTRLSIL.

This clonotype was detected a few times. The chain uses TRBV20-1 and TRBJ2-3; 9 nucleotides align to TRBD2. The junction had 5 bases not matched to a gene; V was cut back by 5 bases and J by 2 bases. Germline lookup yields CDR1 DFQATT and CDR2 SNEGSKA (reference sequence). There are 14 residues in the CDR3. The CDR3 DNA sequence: TGCAGTGCTGCTAGCGGGACCCTCACAGATACGCAGTATTTT. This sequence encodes CSAASGTLTDTQYF.

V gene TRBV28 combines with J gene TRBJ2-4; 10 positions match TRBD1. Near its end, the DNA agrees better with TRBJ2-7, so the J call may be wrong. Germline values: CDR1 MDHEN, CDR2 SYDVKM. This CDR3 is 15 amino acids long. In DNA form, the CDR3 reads TGTGCCAGCAGTTCTGCCGGGACAGGGGAAAGCGAGCAGTACTTC. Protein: CASSSAGTGESEQYF.

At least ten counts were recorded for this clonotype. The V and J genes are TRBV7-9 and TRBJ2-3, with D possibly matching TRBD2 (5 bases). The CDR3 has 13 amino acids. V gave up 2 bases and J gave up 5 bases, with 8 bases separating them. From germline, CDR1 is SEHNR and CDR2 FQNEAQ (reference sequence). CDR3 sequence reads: CASSLRGGDTQYF. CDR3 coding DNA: TGTGCCAGCAGCTTAAGAGGAGGAGATACGCAGTATTTT.

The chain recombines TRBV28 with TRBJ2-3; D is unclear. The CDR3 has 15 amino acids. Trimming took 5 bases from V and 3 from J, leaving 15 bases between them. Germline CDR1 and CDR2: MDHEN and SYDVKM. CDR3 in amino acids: CASSPHTALTDTQYF. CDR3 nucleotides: TGTGCCAGCAGTCCCCACACGGCCCTGACAGATACGCAGTATTTT.

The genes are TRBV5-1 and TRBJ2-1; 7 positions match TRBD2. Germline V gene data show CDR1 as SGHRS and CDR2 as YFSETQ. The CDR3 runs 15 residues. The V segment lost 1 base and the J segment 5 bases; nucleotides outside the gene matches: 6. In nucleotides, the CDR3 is TGCGCCAGCAGCTTGAGGGCGGGAGAGGACAATGAGCAGTTCTTC. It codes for CASSLRAGEDNEQFF. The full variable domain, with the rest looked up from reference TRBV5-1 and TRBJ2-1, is KAGVTQTPRYLIKTRGQQVTLSCSPISGHRSVSWYQQTPGQGLQFLFEYFSETQRNKGNFPGRFSGRQFSNSRSEMNVSTLELGDSALYLCASSLRAGEDNEQFFGPGTRLTVL.

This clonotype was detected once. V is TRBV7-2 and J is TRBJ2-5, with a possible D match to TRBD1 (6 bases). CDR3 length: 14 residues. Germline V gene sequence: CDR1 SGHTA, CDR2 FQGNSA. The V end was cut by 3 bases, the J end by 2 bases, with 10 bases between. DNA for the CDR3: TGTGCCAGCAGCTTCCCGGACAGACAAGAGACCCAGTACTTC. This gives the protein CASSFPDRQETQYF.

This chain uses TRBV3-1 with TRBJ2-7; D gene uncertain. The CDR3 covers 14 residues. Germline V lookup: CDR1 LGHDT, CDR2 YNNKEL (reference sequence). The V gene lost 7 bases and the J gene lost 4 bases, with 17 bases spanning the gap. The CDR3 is CASTPDLRTYEQYF. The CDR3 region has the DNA TGTGCCAGCACCCCGGACCTTCGGACGTACGAGCAGTACTTC.

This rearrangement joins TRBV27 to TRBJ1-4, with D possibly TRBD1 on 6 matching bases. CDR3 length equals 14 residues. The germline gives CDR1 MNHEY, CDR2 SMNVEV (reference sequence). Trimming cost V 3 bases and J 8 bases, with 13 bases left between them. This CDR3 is CASSLALRGEKLFF. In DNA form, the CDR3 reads TGTGCCAGCAGTTTGGCGCTCAGGGGAGAAAAACTGTTTTTT.